One and the same sample provided the 5 T cell receptor beta chains below, sequenced in a study of neoadjuvant nivolumab and ipilimumab in lung cancer. Produced via immunoSEQ multiplex PCR; TCRdb's table is partial and in-frame only. The sample yields thousands of clones, 70% to 80% seen once. Sample: adjacent normal lung tissue, taken after neoadjuvant nivolumab, alone or with ipilimumab, at or shortly before surgery. The receptors were sampled from an adult with non-small cell lung cancer.

This clone was observed a single time. The chain employs TRBV29-1 and TRBJ1-1; D remains unclear. Germline-derived CDR1 and CDR2 are SQVTM and ANQGSEA. Between the trimmed V and J ends, which lost 4 bases and 3 bases, there was a span of 6 bases. This CDR3 has 11 residues. The CDR3 nucleotides are TGCAGCGTTGTTCCGGACACTGAAGCTTTCTTT. Translating it yields CSVVPDTEAFF.

This chain connects TRBV5-1 to TRBJ2-3, with D perhaps TRBD1 (6 bases). The CDR3 runs to 17 residues. Trimming removed 3 bases from V and 5 bases from J, with 22 bases in between. Germline V gene data show CDR1 as SGHRS and CDR2 as YFSETQ. CDR3 sequence reads: CASSSTWLVTTGDTQYF. Written as DNA, the CDR3 is TGCGCCAGCAGCTCCACCTGGCTCGTAACGACAGGAGATACGCAGTATTTT.

This clone is a singleton in its sample. The chain links TRBV11-2 to TRBJ1-3; D unclear. The CDR3 contains 16 residues. Trimming pared 5 bases from V and 2 bases from J, leaving 16 bases between. Germline assignment: CDR1 SGHAT and CDR2 FQNNGV. Written as DNA, the CDR3 is TGTGCCAGCAGCCCAACGGGAGGGTCTACTGGAAACACCATATATTTT. Residues: CASSPTGGSTGNTIYF. The full variable domain, its missing parts supplied by reference TRBV11-2 and TRBJ1-3, is EAGVAQSPRYKIIEKRQSVAFWCNPISGHATLYWYQQILGQGPKLLIQFQNNGVVDDSQLPKDRFSAERLKGVDSTLKIQPAKLEDSAVYLCASSPTGGSTGNTIYFGEGSWLTVV.

The rearrangement links TRBV14 to TRBJ1-1; TRBD1 aligns across 9 bases. Per the germline V gene, CDR1 is SGHDN and CDR2 is FVKESK. The ends lost 3 bases at V and 5 bases at J; junction bases unmatched: 4. This CDR3 is 14 amino acids long. In DNA, the CDR3 is TGTGCCAGCAGCCAGCTACAGGGGGCTACTGAAGCTTTCTTT. Translation: CASSQLQGATEAFF.

The V and J genes are TRBV18 and TRBJ1-3, with TRBD1 identical over 8 bases. The germline gives CDR1 KGHSH, CDR2 LQKENI. Losses at the gene ends were 3 bases for V and 0 bases for J; bases not matched to a gene: 4. The CDR3 consists of 16 residues. CDR3 loop: CASSPDRASSGNTIYF. DNA of the CDR3: TGTGCCAGCTCACCGGACAGGGCTTCCTCTGGAAACACCATATATTTT.